This T cell receptor (beta chain) originates from a study of graft-versus-host responses after intestinal transplantation. Turning to the study itself: Multivisceral, liver-intestinal, or isolated intestinal transplants were received by the recipients. All recipients got anti-thymocyte globulin induction, then tacrolimus and steroids for about 3 years.

The table came from immunoSEQ multiplex PCR; TCRdb's copy has only in-frame clones and leaves some out. The profile shows fewer than 85,000 clones, 70% to 90% of them singletons. Overall study results and limits: Across patients carrying graft-donor T cell macrochimerism, allografts held high graft-versus-host to host-versus-graft clonal ratios.

This clone was counted a single time. Its specificity is not known. The source is a human donor who received an intestinal transplant. The sequencing used unstimulated CD8+ T cells sorted from spleen or lymph node cells, collected before intestinal transplant.

CDR3 loop: CASSPLPDRGATEAFF. As DNA, the CDR3 is TGCGCCAGCAGCCCTCTACCCGACAGGGGGGCCACTGAAGCTTTCTTT. V is TRBV5-1 and J is TRBJ1-1; 9 bases match TRBD1. V lost 4 bases, J lost 4 bases, and 11 bases stayed unmatched. CDR3 size: 16 residues. Germline loops: CDR1 SGHRS, CDR2 YFSETQ.